The clone carrying this TCR beta chain occurred once. The antigen is not known. The source of the sample is a study of Ad26.COV2.S vaccination and SARS-CoV-2 variants. Here immunoSEQ multiplex PCR was the method, and the copy in TCRdb shows in-frame clones only, minus some. The table lists some 250,000 clones, around 87% of them singletons. Study observations and caveats: Total T cell responses may have been underestimated by the TCR breadth and depth analyses.

Treatment here: some 20 received Ad26.COV2.S at low or high dose, single or two shots; about five received placebo; per-sample allocation not given. Sampling was done on day 63 after the first vaccine or placebo injection. V lost 2 bases, J lost 8 bases, and 12 bases lay in between. CDR3 length equals 14 residues. Germline assignment: CDR1 MDHEN and CDR2 SYDVKM. The sample was peripheral blood, taken in a trial of Ad26.COV2.S vaccine versus placebo. The V gene is TRBV28, the J gene TRBJ1-4; D gene unclear. The origin of this receptor is a person between 18 and 65 years old who received the Ad26.COV2.S COVID-19 vaccine or a placebo. The CDR3: CASSLTGLGEKLFF. The CDR3 nucleotides read TGTGCCAGCAGTTTAACCGGCTTAGGGGAAAAACTGTTTTTT.